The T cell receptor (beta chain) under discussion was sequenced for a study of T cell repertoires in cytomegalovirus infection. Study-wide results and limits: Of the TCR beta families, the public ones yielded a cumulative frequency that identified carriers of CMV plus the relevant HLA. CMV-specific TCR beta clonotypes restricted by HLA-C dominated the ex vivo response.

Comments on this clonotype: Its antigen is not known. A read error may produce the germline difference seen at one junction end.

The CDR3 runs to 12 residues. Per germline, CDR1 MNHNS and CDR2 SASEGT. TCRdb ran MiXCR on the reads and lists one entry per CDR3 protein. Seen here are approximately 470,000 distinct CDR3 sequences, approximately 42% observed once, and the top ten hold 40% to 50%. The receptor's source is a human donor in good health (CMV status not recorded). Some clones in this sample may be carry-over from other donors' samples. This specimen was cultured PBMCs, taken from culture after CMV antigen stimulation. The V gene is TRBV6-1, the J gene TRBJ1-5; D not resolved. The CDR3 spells CASREVYQPQHF. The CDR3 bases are TGTGCCAGCAGGGAAGTCTATCAGCCCCAGCATTTT.